This T cell receptor beta chain was sequenced during a study of beta chain features in type 1 diabetes. The entirety of the isolated RNA underwent reverse transcription, so expressed TCRB transcripts were sequenced. Sequenced by immunoSEQ multiplex PCR; TCRdb stores in-frame clones only, minus some. The data show 300,000 or so clones, with about a tenth seen just once and over 0.95% held by the top ten. Each donor gave one heparinised blood draw averaging around 0.12 L. Study-wide findings and caveats: Shortening of TCRB CDR3s, moderate but significant, appeared in all four CD4+ subsets of Type 1 diabetes patients.

Note on this clone: Its antigen is currently unknown.

CDR3 length: 14 amino acids. V trimming: 2 bases; J trimming: 4 bases; junction bases outside the gene matches: 3. Germline V lookup: CDR1 GTSNPN, CDR2 SVGIG (reference sequence). This sequence was found in a young man with type 1 diabetes. Sequences were obtained from central memory CD4+ T cells from blood. The V call is TRBV30, the J call TRBJ1-5; 9 bases map to TRBD1. The CDR3 here is CAWSRGQGNQPQHF. The CDR3 DNA sequence: TGTGCCTGGAGTAGGGGACAGGGTAATCAGCCCCAGCATTTT.